These T cell receptor beta chains were read from a single sample in a study of T-cell memory formation after mild COVID-19. MiXCR, applied by TCRdb to the 5' RACE reads, yields one record per CDR3 protein. Found here are around 250,000 distinct CDR3 sequences, about 17% of them singletons; the top ten hold 20% to 25%. The source material was PBMCs or a T cell subset sorted from them (not recorded which). Receptors were obtained from a young man who had mild COVID-19 (a few samples of this study predate the infection). Cell type and time point are not known. Both conserved end residues are part of each CDR3.

J gene: TRBJ2-6; V gene: TRBV5-5; CDR3 protein: CASSLAPGRTSGANVLTF
J gene: TRBJ1-1; V gene: TRBV7-2; CDR3 protein: CASSQQISAASAFF
J gene: TRBJ2-5; V gene: TRBV5-4; CDR3 protein: CASSGPQGPQETQYF
J gene: TRBJ2-3; V gene: TRBV24-1; CDR3 protein: CATSDLRGTGDTDTQYF
J gene: TRBJ2-3; V gene: TRBV5-1; CDR3 protein: CASSLGNPTTGDTQYF
J gene: TRBJ1-2; V gene: TRBV11-2; CDR3 protein: CASSSSTGSLYGYTF
J gene: TRBJ2-7; V gene: TRBV20-1; CDR3 protein: CSARPTGTYEQYF
J gene: TRBJ2-1; V gene: TRBV25-1; CDR3 protein: CASSDIGDGYNEQFF
J gene: TRBJ1-1; V gene: TRBV19; CDR3 protein: CASTDHGTGNTEAFF
J gene: TRBJ1-2; V gene: TRBV5-1; CDR3 protein: CASSLGGSAGLLYGYTF
J gene: TRBJ1-6; V gene: TRBV5-6; CDR3 protein: CASSSWDRGDSPLHF
J gene: TRBJ1-6; V gene: TRBV27; CDR3 protein: CATKDQDRADSPLHF
J gene: TRBJ2-3; V gene: TRBV9; CDR3 protein: CASSQPQGTDTQYF
J gene: TRBJ1-5; V gene: TRBV12-3/TRBV12-4; CDR3 protein: CASSRTGPVPWPQHF
J gene: TRBJ2-3; V gene: TRBV11-2; CDR3 protein: CASSLLPGQITDTQYF
J gene: TRBJ1-1; V gene: TRBV4-1; CDR3 protein: CASSQESEVYAEAFF
J gene: TRBJ1-4; V gene: TRBV18; CDR3 protein: CASSPRGGDEKLFF
J gene: TRBJ2-3; V gene: TRBV12-3/TRBV12-4; CDR3 protein: CASSQDWTGTDTQYF
J gene: TRBJ2-3; V gene: TRBV2; CDR3 protein: CASSDERGPGDTQYF
J gene: TRBJ1-2; V gene: TRBV2; CDR3 protein: CASSERPSGYTF
J gene: TRBJ2-4; V gene: TRBV20-1; CDR3 protein: CSAPGRAKNIQYF
J gene: TRBJ1-2; V gene: TRBV6-5; CDR3 protein: CASKSGPPGYTF
J gene: TRBJ1-6; V gene: TRBV7-2; CDR3 protein: CASSHGRDNSPLHF
J gene: TRBJ2-7; V gene: TRBV29-1; CDR3 protein: CSTQTGGTYEQYF
J gene: TRBJ2-5; V gene: TRBV12-3/TRBV12-4; CDR3 protein: CASSRGGETQYF
J gene: TRBJ2-3; V gene: TRBV7-6; CDR3 protein: CASRHYDTDTQYF
J gene: TRBJ2-3; V gene: TRBV29-1; CDR3 protein: CSTIRGSSTDTQYF
J gene: TRBJ2-1; V gene: TRBV5-5; CDR3 protein: CASSLGQPEFF
J gene: TRBJ1-5; V gene: TRBV3-1; CDR3 protein: CASSQDLGQPQHF
J gene: TRBJ1-4; V gene: TRBV4-1; CDR3 protein: CASSQGPYEKLFF
J gene: TRBJ1-1; V gene: TRBV3-1; CDR3 protein: CASSRDRGGTEAFF
J gene: TRBJ2-4; V gene: TRBV4-2; CDR3 protein: CASSPGGDYENIQYF
J gene: TRBJ1-5; V gene: TRBV20-1; CDR3 protein: CSARQGDQPQHF
J gene: TRBJ2-3; V gene: TRBV9; CDR3 protein: CASSVGLASGGTDTQYF
J gene: TRBJ2-1; V gene: TRBV30; CDR3 protein: CAWSSQGSFGEQFF
J gene: TRBJ2-1; V gene: TRBV20-1; CDR3 protein: CSATRGRFDEQFF
J gene: TRBJ2-1; V gene: TRBV29-1; CDR3 protein: CSVDASGGYNEQFF
J gene: TRBJ2-3; V gene: TRBV5-1; CDR3 protein: CASSLGWSGPTGGDTQYF
J gene: TRBJ1-4; V gene: TRBV29-1; CDR3 protein: CSAARQGIEKLFF
J gene: TRBJ2-3; V gene: TRBV18; CDR3 protein: CASSPRLAGSTDTQYF
J gene: TRBJ1-2; V gene: TRBV6-5; CDR3 protein: CASSYFRGYGYTF
J gene: TRBJ2-3; V gene: TRBV10-3; CDR3 protein: CAISPGGLPGSTDTQYF
J gene: TRBJ1-4; V gene: TRBV4-1; CDR3 protein: CASSQEGGLFF
J gene: TRBJ1-2; V gene: TRBV6-6; CDR3 protein: CASSLQGDYGYTF
J gene: TRBJ1-6; V gene: TRBV7-6; CDR3 protein: CASSVDYNSPLHF
J gene: TRBJ1-4; V gene: TRBV7-2; CDR3 protein: CASSLPTGDNEKLFF
J gene: TRBJ2-2; V gene: TRBV5-1; CDR3 protein: CASSLSGGNTGELFF
J gene: TRBJ2-3; V gene: TRBV20-1; CDR3 protein: CSAREAVTDTQYF
J gene: TRBJ2-5; V gene: TRBV20-1; CDR3 protein: CSARGLWHQETQYF
J gene: TRBJ2-3; V gene: TRBV5-1; CDR3 protein: CASGTSGTDTQYF
J gene: TRBJ1-4; V gene: TRBV5-5; CDR3 protein: CASSYQTATNEKLFF